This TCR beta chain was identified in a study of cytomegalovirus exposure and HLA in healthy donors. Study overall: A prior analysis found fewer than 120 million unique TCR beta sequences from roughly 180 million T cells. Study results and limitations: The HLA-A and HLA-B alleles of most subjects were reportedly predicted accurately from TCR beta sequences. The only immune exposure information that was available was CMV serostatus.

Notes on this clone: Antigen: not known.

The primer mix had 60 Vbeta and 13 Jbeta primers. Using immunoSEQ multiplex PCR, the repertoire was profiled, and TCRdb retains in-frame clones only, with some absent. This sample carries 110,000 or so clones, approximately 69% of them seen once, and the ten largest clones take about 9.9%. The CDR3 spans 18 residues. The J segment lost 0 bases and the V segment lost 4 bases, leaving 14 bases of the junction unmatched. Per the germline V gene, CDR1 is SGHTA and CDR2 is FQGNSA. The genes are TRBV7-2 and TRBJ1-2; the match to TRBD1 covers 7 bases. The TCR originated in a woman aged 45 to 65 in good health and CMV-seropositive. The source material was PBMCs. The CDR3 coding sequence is TGTGCCAGCAGCTCCCGGACAGGCCTTTCGCAGGCTAACTATGGCTACACCTTC. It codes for CASSSRTGLSQANYGYTF. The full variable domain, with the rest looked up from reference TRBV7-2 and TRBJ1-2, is GAGVSQSPSNKVTEKGKDVELRCDPISGHTALYWYRQSLGQGLEFLIYFQGNSAPDKSGLPSDRFSAERTGGSVSTLTIQRTQQEDSAVYLCASSSRTGLSQANYGYTFGSGTRLTVV.